This T cell receptor (beta chain) was sequenced for a study of blood T cell repertoires in COVID-19. As for the study in general: The study drew acute and convalescent COVID-19 samples from the United States, Italy and Spain.

This CDR3 is 17 amino acids long. With V trimmed by 8 bases and J by 0 bases, 11 bases remained unmatched. Germline CDR1 reads SNHLY; CDR2 reads FYNNEI. Here immunoSEQ multiplex PCR was the method, and the copy in TCRdb shows in-frame clones only, minus some. In the table there are some 99,000 clones, over 75% of which are singletons. Sequenced input: peripheral blood. The clonotype originates from a woman aged 45 to 65 with acute or convalescent COVID-19. The chain employs TRBV2 and TRBJ2-3, with TRBD2 matching over 10 bases. The CDR3 sequence: CASHSGRTSGSTDTQYF. The CDR3 nucleotides read TGTGCCAGCCATTCGGGCAGGACTAGCGGAAGCACAGATACGCAGTATTTT. The full variable domain, in which reference TRBV2 and TRBJ2-3 provide the parts outside the CDR3, is EPEVTQTPSHQVTQMGQEVILRCVPISNHLYFYWYRQILGQKVEFLVSFYNNEISEKSEIFDDQFSVERPDGSNFTLKIRSTKLEDSAMYFCASHSGRTSGSTDTQYFGPGTRLTVL.